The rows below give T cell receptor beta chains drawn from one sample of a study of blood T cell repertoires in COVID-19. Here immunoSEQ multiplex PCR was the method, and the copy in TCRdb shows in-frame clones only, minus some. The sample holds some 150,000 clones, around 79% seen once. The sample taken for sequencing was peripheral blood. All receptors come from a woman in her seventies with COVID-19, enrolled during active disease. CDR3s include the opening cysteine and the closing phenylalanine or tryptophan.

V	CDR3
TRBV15	CATSPRGSLFSGELFF
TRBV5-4	CASSPSYNSPLHF
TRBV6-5	CAVSGSNYGYTF
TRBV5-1	CASSPVSRTSGGHQFF
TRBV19	CASSAGQGLGQPQHF
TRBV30	CAWSDTGTSGVGEQFF
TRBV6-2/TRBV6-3	CASSRLLAGPKNIQYF
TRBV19	CASSISDEQFF
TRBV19	CASSTATGANSPLHF
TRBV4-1	CASSHPLESGRQETQYF
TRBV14	CASSPLGQGLEQYF
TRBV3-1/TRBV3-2	CASSQGPGDSSYEQYF
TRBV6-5	CASTRLDNSYEQYF
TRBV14	CASSQPSGLRGYTF
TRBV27	CASRSTSGGTGELFF
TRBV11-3	CASSSHSYNEQFF
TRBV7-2	CASSLATGYEQYF
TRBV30	CAWTPGGSTRYEQYF
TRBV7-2	CASSLGAGGIREAFF
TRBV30	CAWSQTELNYGYTF
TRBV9	CASSVAAGGFLETQYF
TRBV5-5	CASGATGSGNTIYF
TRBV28	CASSGLRQMNTEAFF
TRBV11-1	CASSTGTETIMAF
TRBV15	CATQGWGPSYEQYF
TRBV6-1	CASSGGGLGPKGELFF
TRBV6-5	CASRGGLANTDTQYF
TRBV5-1	CASSPVTRMNTEAFF
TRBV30	CAWTGQEGSMNTEAFF
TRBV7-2	CASQGWGGNTIYF
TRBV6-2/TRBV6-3	CASSYEDYQPQHF
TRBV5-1	CASSSGLGGAYNEQFF
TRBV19	CASRSGKYGYTF
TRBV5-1	CASSWAGVNEQFF
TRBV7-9	CASSPRQGGIQETQYF
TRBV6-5	CASTGGTGFYSPLHF
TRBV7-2	CASSFPGEKDYEQYF
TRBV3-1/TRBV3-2	CASSQVRTGTSGGLGTDTQYF
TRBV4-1	CASSQGSGDGYTF
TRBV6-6	CASSYSAGNSPLHF